The 4 T cell receptor beta chains listed next were all sequenced from one sample in a study of blood T cell repertoires in COVID-19. Assay used: immunoSEQ multiplex PCR; TCRdb lists only in-frame clones, some missing. Of 270,000 or so clones in the sample, approximately 90% were seen once. Material for sequencing was PBMCs or T cells enriched from blood (not recorded which). The receptors derive from a woman aged 40 to 49 with acute COVID-19.

The chain is built from TRBV6-5 and TRBJ2-3; 9 positions match TRBD1. Germline V gene lookup returns CDR1 MNHEY and CDR2 SVGAGI. Unmatched junction bases numbered 11, after V lost 6 bases and J lost 10 bases. The CDR3 length is 14 residues. The CDR3 DNA reads as TGTGCCAGCAGACCGGGACAGGGACAACAGGCGCAGTATTTT. It codes for CASRPGQGQQAQYF.

This clone was seen more than once but under ten times. The chain is built from TRBV7-9 and TRBJ2-1, with TRBD2 matching 11 bases. V shed 4 bases and J 6 bases; nucleotides not matched to a gene: 8. CDR1 is SEHNR, CDR2 FQNEAQ, per germline (reference sequence). The CDR3 spans 16 residues. CDR3 sequence (DNA): TGTGCCAGCAGCTGGAAGCCGGGACTAGCGGCCAATGAGCAGTTCTTC. The encoded protein is CASSWKPGLAANEQFF.

The chain combines TRBV11-3 with TRBJ2-1; 8 bases align to TRBD2. Germline CDR1 is SGHNT and CDR2 is YENEEA. Losses at the gene ends were 2 bases for V and 5 bases for J; bases not matched to a gene: 5. CDR3 length: 15 amino acids. Here the CDR3 DNA reads TGTGCCAGCAGCTTAAGGCTAGCGGGTAACAATGAGCAGTTCTTC. Translating it yields CASSLRLAGNNEQFF.

V usage is TRBV9 and J usage is TRBJ1-3, with D hard to call. CDR1 is SGDLS, CDR2 YYNGEE, per germline. V was shortened by 0 bases and J by 2 bases, with 6 bases between the two germline ends. The CDR3 is 14 residues long. The DNA for the CDR3 is TGTGCCAGCAGCGTAGACGACACTGGAAACACCATATATTTT. This sequence encodes CASSVDDTGNTIYF.